These T cell receptor beta chains were read from a single sample in a study of T-cell memory formation after mild COVID-19. TCRdb reanalysed the 5' RACE reads using MiXCR and keeps one entry per CDR3 protein. Among 250,000 to 300,000 distinct CDR3 sequences, less than 9.5% were seen once, and the ten largest hold less than 25%. Sequenced input: PBMCs or a T cell subset sorted from them (not recorded which). The receptors derive from a man between 18 and 29 years old who had mild COVID-19 (a few samples of this study predate the infection). Cell type and time point are not known. CDR3s include the opening cysteine and the closing phenylalanine or tryptophan. Fields, in order: clone size, CDR3 length, V gene, D gene, J gene, CDR3 protein, CDR3 DNA. The D gene is left open where the match is weak. The size of a clone is reported for some rows only, either as once, few or many, or as a class for expanded clones.

many,15,TRBV7-3,TRBD1,TRBJ2-2,CASSSTGGESGELFF,TGTGCCAGCAGCTCCACAGGGGGAGAGTCAGGGGAGCTGTTTTTT
NA,17,TRBV10-3,TRBD1,TRBJ1-4,CAISEPPSDRVNEKLFF,TGTGCCATCAGTGAGCCCCCTTCGGACAGGGTTAATGAAAAACTGTTTTTT
few,13,TRBV18,NA,TRBJ1-2,CASSPNRQNGYTF,TGTGCCAGCTCACCAAACCGACAGAATGGCTACACCTTC
few,14,TRBV5-5,NA,TRBJ1-2,CASSSEQGYYGYTF,TGTGCCAGCAGCAGTGAACAGGGCTACTATGGCTACACCTTC
NA,13,TRBV7-7,TRBD2,TRBJ2-3,CASSISGEDTQYF,TGTGCCAGCAGCATTAGCGGGGAAGATACGCAGTATTTT
NA,14,TRBV25-1,NA,TRBJ1-4,CASSESRGGEKLFF,TGTGCCAGCAGTGAATCTAGGGGCGGTGAAAAACTGTTTTTT
NA,13,TRBV27,NA,TRBJ1-5,CASSSGGDQPQHF,TGTGCCAGCTCCTCCGGGGGCGATCAGCCCCAGCATTTT
few,15,TRBV7-3,TRBD2,TRBJ2-1,CASSPPGGGAVEQFF,TGTGCCAGCAGCCCTCCCGGCGGGGGGGCCGTTGAGCAGTTCTTC
NA,15,TRBV6-5,NA,TRBJ2-3,CASREQGFSTDTQYF,TGTGCCAGCAGGGAACAGGGTTTTAGCACAGATACGCAGTATTTT
NA,14,TRBV18,NA,TRBJ1-4,CASSPGATNEKLFF,TGTGCCAGCTCACCCGGGGCAACTAATGAAAAACTGTTTTTT
few,15,TRBV18,TRBD1,TRBJ1-2,CASSLIGQGAQGYTF,TGTGCCAGCTCACTGATCGGACAGGGGGCGCAAGGCTACACCTTC
NA,14,TRBV30,NA,TRBJ1-5,CAWRSTYSNQPQHF,TGTGCCTGGAGGTCCACTTATAGCAATCAGCCCCAGCATTTT
few,13,TRBV29-1,NA,TRBJ1-1,CSVGLGQATEAFF,TGCAGCGTCGGGCTGGGGCAGGCCACTGAAGCTTTCTTT
few,13,TRBV27,NA,TRBJ1-1,CASSWGFNTEAFF,TGTGCCAGCAGCTGGGGATTTAACACTGAAGCTTTCTTT
few,15,TRBV7-9,NA,TRBJ2-1,CASSLDPGLQVKQFF,TGTGCCAGCAGCTTAGATCCGGGACTTCAGGTAAAGCAGTTCTTC
NA,12,TRBV20-1,NA,TRBJ2-3,CSASLQGNTQYF,TGCAGTGCGAGCCTACAGGGAAATACGCAGTATTTT
many,12,TRBV18,NA,TRBJ1-1,CASSPMTVEAFF,TGTGCCAGCTCACCCATGACAGTTGAAGCTTTCTTT
NA,13,TRBV27,NA,TRBJ2-2,CASGPGGTGELFF,TGTGCCAGCGGGCCCGGGGGCACCGGGGAGCTGTTTTTT
many,14,TRBV5-1,TRBD2,TRBJ2-5,CASSPETSLGAQYF,TGCGCCAGCAGCCCAGAGACTAGCTTGGGGGCCCAGTACTTC
many,16,TRBV4-3,NA,TRBJ2-3,CASSQALNPSTDTQYF,TGCGCCAGCAGCCAAGCCCTCAACCCTAGCACAGATACGCAGTATTTT
NA,12,TRBV30,NA,TRBJ1-1,CAWSRGWTEAFF,TGTGCCTGGAGCCGGGGGTGGACTGAAGCTTTCTTT
NA,14,TRBV12-3/TRBV12-4,NA,TRBJ2-2,CASSFWAPTGELFF,TGTGCCAGCAGTTTCTGGGCGCCCACCGGGGAGCTGTTTTTT
many,14,TRBV5-1,NA,TRBJ2-5,CASSLTLQGETQYF,TGCGCCAGCAGCTTGACCCTCCAGGGAGAGACCCAGTACTTC
NA,14,TRBV29-1,NA,TRBJ2-2,CSVRRASRTGELFF,TGCAGCGTTCGCAGGGCCTCCCGCACCGGGGAGCTGTTTTTT
few,16,TRBV10-3,TRBD1,TRBJ1-5,CAISSQGARSNQPQHF,TGTGCCATCAGTTCGCAGGGGGCGCGAAGCAATCAGCCCCAGCATTTT
few,16,TRBV19,NA,TRBJ2-5,CASSIGGSMGQETQYF,TGTGCCAGTAGTATAGGGGGTTCTATGGGCCAAGAGACCCAGTACTTC
few,13,TRBV6-2/TRBV6-3,NA,TRBJ2-4,CASSRGVGDIQYF,TGTGCCAGCAGCAGGGGGGTTGGGGACATTCAGTACTTC
NA,12,TRBV5-1,NA,TRBJ2-5,CASSGSKETQYF,TGCGCCAGCAGCGGAAGCAAAGAGACCCAGTACTTC
few,15,TRBV25-1,NA,TRBJ2-7,CASSESVGTRGEQYF,TGTGCCAGCAGTGAATCTGTCGGGACCCGAGGCGAGCAGTACTTC
many,15,TRBV5-5,NA,TRBJ1-5,CASSPLWDSNQPQHF,TGTGCCAGCAGCCCTCTTTGGGACAGCAATCAGCCCCAGCATTTT
NA,14,TRBV7-2,NA,TRBJ1-5,CASSPGLSNQPQHF,TGTGCCAGCAGCCCGGGGCTGAGCAATCAGCCCCAGCATTTT
NA,16,TRBV18,NA,TRBJ2-1,CASSPRAGTTENEQFF,TGTGCCAGCTCACCACGGGCAGGGACGACAGAGAATGAGCAGTTCTTC
NA,13,TRBV7-2,TRBD2,TRBJ2-3,CASSSASGGETSF,TGTGCCAGCAGCTCCGCTAGCGGGGGGGAGACATCATTT
many,15,TRBV11-3,NA,TRBJ2-2,CASSQRGSNTGELFF,TGTGCCAGCAGTCAAAGGGGGTCGAACACCGGGGAGCTGTTTTTT
NA,14,TRBV27,NA,TRBJ2-5,CASSADYTQETQYF,TGTGCCAGCAGTGCAGACTACACCCAAGAGACCCAGTACTTC
few,15,TRBV6-5,NA,TRBJ2-1,CASSYGRSSYNEQFF,TGTGCCAGCAGTTATGGCAGAAGCTCCTACAATGAGCAGTTCTTC
few,14,TRBV29-1,TRBD1,TRBJ1-1,CSVHRQGKNTEAFF,TGCAGCGTCCACCGACAGGGTAAGAACACTGAAGCTTTCTTT
NA,15,TRBV7-9,NA,TRBJ1-1,CASSPVGLVDTEAFF,TGTGCCAGCAGCCCCGTGGGACTAGTGGACACTGAAGCTTTCTTT
many,13,TRBV7-2,NA,TRBJ2-3,CASSLPSTDTQYF,TGTGCCAGCAGCTTACCGAGCACAGATACGCAGTATTTT